Presented here are 13 T cell receptor beta chains from one specimen sequenced in a study of identical twins. TCRdb re-derived calls from the 5' RACE reads in MiXCR, one entry per CDR3 protein. The sample includes under 300,000 distinct CDR3 sequences, under 8.5% of them seen just once. These data were likewise used in another study, on T cells expressing NK-cell markers.

Sequenced material: CD8+ T cells sorted from blood. All receptors derive from a young woman in good health.

The V and J genes are TRBV20-1 and TRBJ2-7; D ambiguous. V was trimmed by 5 bases and J by 4 bases, leaving 9 bases between them. The CDR3 length is 11 residues. Germline V lookup: CDR1 DFQATT, CDR2 SNEGSKA (reference sequence). The CDR3 here is CSAEKAYEQYF. Here the CDR3 DNA reads TGCAGTGCTGAGAAAGCGTACGAGCAGTACTTC.

This clonotype was detected many times. The J gene is TRBJ2-1, the V gene TRBV7-9; the match to TRBD2 covers 8 bases. The CDR3 consists of 16 residues. Losses at the gene ends were 4 bases for V and 2 bases for J; bases not matched to a gene: 7. Germline V CDR1 and CDR2: SEHNR, FQNEAQ (reference sequence). CDR3 protein: CASSSVGGDPYNEQFF. DNA of the CDR3: TGTGCCAGCAGCTCCGTCGGGGGGGATCCCTACAATGAGCAGTTCTTC. Drawing the rest from reference TRBV7-9 and TRBJ2-1, the complete variable domain is DTGVSQNPRHKITKRGQNVTFRCDPISEHNRLYWYRQTLGQGPEFLTYFQNEAQLEKSRLLSDRFSAERPKGSFSTLEIQRTEQGDSAMYLCASSSVGGDPYNEQFFGPGTRLTVL.

The gene calls are TRBV7-9 and TRBJ2-1, with TRBD2 identical over 10 bases. Germline-derived CDR1 and CDR2 are SEHNR and FQNEAQ (reference sequence). V gave up 1 base and J gave up 9 bases; unmatched junction bases: 9. The CDR3 covers 16 residues. CDR3 sequence: CASSLGLAGVKREQFF. CDR3 coding DNA: TGTGCCAGCAGCTTAGGGCTAGCGGGAGTAAAGCGTGAGCAGTTCTTC.

CDR3 nucleotides: TGTGCCAGCAGTTACCTGGGACTAGGGGATACGCAGTATTTT. This gives the protein CASSYLGLGDTQYF. The chain employs TRBV6-2 or TRBV6-3 and TRBJ2-3, with 8 bases identical to TRBD2. Germline lookup yields CDR1 MNHEY and CDR2 SVGEGT. The CDR3 is made up of 14 amino acids. J was trimmed by 6 bases and V by 2 bases; bases with no gene match: 4.

This clonotype showed up just a few times. This CDR3 is CASSLGAGAALYEQYF. DNA for the CDR3: TGTGCCAGCAGCTTGGGGGCGGGAGCGGCACTCTACGAGCAGTACTTC. This chain connects TRBV5-6 to TRBJ2-7; 7 bases are a match to TRBD2. This CDR3 has 16 amino acids. The V and J ends lost 0 bases and 3 bases, in that order; junction bases with no gene match: 9. Germline loops: CDR1 SGHDT, CDR2 YYEEEE.

Written as DNA, the CDR3 is TGTGCCAGCAGCCAGTGGGGGAGTTCCTACGAGCAGTACTTC. Translation gives CASSQWGSSYEQYF. This rearrangement joins TRBV14 to TRBJ2-7, with D perhaps assigned TRBD1 or TRBD2 (5 bases each). Germline V lookup: CDR1 SGHDN, CDR2 FVKESK. V was pared by 3 bases and J by 1 base, with 10 bases between. The CDR3 spans 14 residues.

This clonotype was found many times. DNA for the CDR3: TGTGCCAGCAGTTTGAGCGCAAGAGGCACTGAAGCTTTCTTT. Translated: CASSLSARGTEAFF. The gene calls are TRBV27 and TRBJ1-1; D is unclear. CDR1 and CDR2 (germline): MNHEY, SMNVEV (reference sequence). The CDR3 is 14 amino acids. V was pared by 3 bases and J by 4 bases, with 12 bases between.

This chain links TRBV11-2 with TRBJ2-2; 7 positions match TRBD1. Germline CDR1 is SGHAT and CDR2 is FQNNGV. Germline trimming cut 1 base from V and 3 bases from J; bases unmatched to any gene: 2. This CDR3 spans 15 amino acids. CDR3 sequence: CASSLGDSYTGELFF. Written as DNA, the CDR3 is TGTGCCAGCAGCTTAGGGGACAGCTACACCGGGGAGCTGTTTTTT.

In this sample, this clonotype turned up many times. The V and J genes are TRBV6-5 and TRBJ2-5; 8 bases are shared with TRBD2. The CDR3 is 14 residues long. Germline V gene data show CDR1 as MNHEY and CDR2 as SVGAGI. J lost 4 bases, V lost 2 bases, and 3 bases had no gene match. The CDR3 sequence is CASSYTGGLETQYF. CDR3 coding DNA: TGTGCCAGCAGTTACACGGGGGGGTTAGAGACCCAGTACTTC.

In this sample, this clonotype turned up a few times. The chain couples TRBV5-6 to TRBJ2-6; no definite D call. CDR3 size: 15 residues. Germline values: CDR1 SGHDT, CDR2 YYEEEE. Trimming shortened V by 4 bases and J by 0 bases, and 8 bases separated the two germline ends. The CDR3 is CASSVQSSGANVLTF. In DNA, the CDR3 is TGTGCCAGCAGCGTACAGTCCTCTGGGGCCAACGTCCTGACTTTC.

The chain is built from TRBV7-8 and TRBJ1-5; no clear D gene. Germline V gives CDR1 SGHVS, CDR2 FQNEAQ. Trimming stripped 0 bases from V and 3 bases from J, with 15 bases between. The CDR3 covers 17 residues. Here the CDR3 reads CASSLASPVPDNQPQHF. The CDR3 DNA reads as TGTGCCAGCAGCTTAGCTTCCCCCGTCCCGGACAATCAGCCCCAGCATTTT.

The rearrangement uses TRBV5-1 and TRBJ1-1; D not resolved. There are 14 residues in the CDR3. Germline CDR1 reads SGHRS; CDR2 reads YFSETQ. The V gene lost 0 bases and the J gene lost 3 bases, with 9 bases spanning the gap. CDR3 sequence (DNA): TGCGCCAGCAGCTTGGAAGTAGGGCACACTGAAGCTTTCTTT. Residues: CASSLEVGHTEAFF. The full variable domain, its missing parts supplied by reference TRBV5-1 and TRBJ1-1, is KAGVTQTPRYLIKTRGQQVTLSCSPISGHRSVSWYQQTPGQGLQFLFEYFSETQRNKGNFPGRFSGRQFSNSRSEMNVSTLELGDSALYLCASSLEVGHTEAFFGQGTRLTVV.

This clonotype was observed many times. This chain connects TRBV27 to TRBJ2-1; D possibly matches TRBD1 or TRBD2 (7 bases each). This CDR3 has 13 residues. From germline, CDR1 is MNHEY and CDR2 SMNVEV (reference sequence). The V end was cut by 5 bases, the J end by 10 bases, with 15 bases between. The chain's CDR3 is CASSTGGRGEQFF. Written as DNA, the CDR3 is TGTGCCAGCAGTACGGGGGGCAGGGGGGAGCAGTTCTTC.